The present entry profiles one T cell receptor (beta chain) with its context. Antigen specificity is unknown. From germline, CDR1 is SGHNT and CDR2 YYREEE (reference sequence). The CDR3 contains 16 residues. V lost 3 bases, J lost 3 bases, and 5 bases stayed unmatched. Vbeta (60) and Jbeta (13) primers were used in the PCR. The data were produced by immunoSEQ multiplex PCR, yet TCRdb's version contains in-frame clones alone and is incomplete. The repertoire holds approximately 120,000 clones, with over 60% as singletons. This sample was taken from a study of cytomegalovirus exposure and HLA in healthy donors. Study details: Most genotyped donors, roughly 80% of about 430, had Caucasian-associated genetic ancestry.

Findings and caveats of the study: The classifier reportedly diagnosed cytomegalovirus status with high sensitivity and specificity. When a later analysis was performed, an Asian-associated ancestry cluster reportedly had fewer N-insertions than the roughly 670-donor mean.

This chain connects TRBV5-4 to TRBJ1-6; 8 nucleotides align to TRBD1. The sequence was collected from a female donor in good health and CMV-seronegative. Sequenced material: PBMCs. The CDR3 DNA follows: TGTGCCAGCAGCTCAGGACAGGGAAGCTATAATTCACCCCTCCACTTT. Translating it yields CASSSGQGSYNSPLHF.